These 28 T cell receptor beta chains came from one sample sequenced in a study of T cells in Graves' hyperthyroidism and ophthalmopathy. RNA transcripts provided the source from which TCR beta CDR3 regions were amplified. With the HTBI primer set, the TCR CDR3 went through a first round of RT-PCR. TCRdb fed the multiplex PCR reads into MiXCR, producing one record per CDR3 protein. The sample shows about 290,000 distinct CDR3 sequences, approximately 14% of them seen only once. The sample consisted of blood. The source of these receptors is a woman aged 40-49 years with Graves' hyperthyroidism.

V and J are TRBV28 and TRBJ2-5; D ambiguous. Germline V gene lookup returns CDR1 MDHEN and CDR2 SYDVKM. V was clipped by 3 bases and J by 2 bases, with 13 bases between them. CDR3 length: 15 residues. The CDR3 DNA reads as TGTGCCAGCAGTTTTGGCAGCATGTTGCAAGAGACCCAGTACTTC. It is translated as CASSFGSMLQETQYF.

This clonotype was recorded many times. This chain joins TRBV7-2 and TRBJ2-5, with 12 bases fitting TRBD2. The CDR3 runs 16 residues. Trimming removed 2 bases from V and 5 bases from J; junction bases left unmatched: 6. Germline V gene data show CDR1 as SGHTA and CDR2 as FQGNSA. The CDR3 coding sequence is TGTGCCAGCAGCTTAAATCTAGCGGGAGGGCGTGAGACCCAGTACTTC. Its translation: CASSLNLAGGRETQYF.

This clonotype was counted ten times or more. V gene TRBV11-2 combines with J gene TRBJ1-5; perhaps TRBD1 as D (6 bases). The V gene lost 5 bases and the J gene lost 6 bases, with 17 bases spanning the gap. Germline assignment: CDR1 SGHAT and CDR2 FQNNGV. The CDR3 contains 15 residues. CDR3 nucleotide sequence: TGTGCCAGCAGCCCTAACGGGGGCGCGGGTCAGCCCCAGCATTTT. It specifies CASSPNGGAGQPQHF.

V usage is TRBV3-1 and J usage is TRBJ1-2; 10 bases are shared with TRBD1. There are 15 residues in the CDR3. Germline CDR1 and CDR2: LGHDT and YNNKEL (reference sequence). V trimming: 4 bases; J trimming: 7 bases; junction bases outside the gene matches: 9. The CDR3 coding sequence is TGTGCCAGCAGCCGAGCAATGACAGGGGGCCCTGGCTACACCTTC. Translation gives CASSRAMTGGPGYTF.

This clonotype has at least ten counts. The gene calls are TRBV12-3 or TRBV12-4 and TRBJ2-7; possibly TRBD2 for D (6 bases). The CDR3 is 14 amino acids. Trimming left V 6 bases short and J 7 bases short, with 19 bases between. The CDR3 is CASRHSGGFTEQYF. CDR3 in DNA: TGTGCCAGCAGACATAGCGGAGGCTTTACGGAGCAGTACTTC.

This clonotype was detected only a few times. The chain couples TRBV6-5 to TRBJ1-1; weak D call: TRBD1 (5 bases). Germline V gives CDR1 MNHEY, CDR2 SVGAGI. The CDR3 spans 13 residues. Trimming pared 2 bases from V and 3 bases from J, leaving 7 bases between. Written as DNA, the CDR3 is TGTGCCAGCAGTTACGAGGGGTACACTGAAGCTTTCTTT. It translates to CASSYEGYTEAFF.

This clonotype was seen repeatedly, ten times or more. The J gene is TRBJ2-1, the V gene TRBV29-1, with 11 bases lining up with TRBD2. J gave up 9 bases and V 6 bases, and 7 bases lay outside the gene matches. Looked up from germline, CDR1 is SQVTM and CDR2 is ANQGSEA. The CDR3 is 13 amino acids. The CDR3 reads CSVGTSGAGEQFF. In nucleotides, the CDR3 is TGCAGCGTAGGGACTAGCGGAGCGGGTGAGCAGTTCTTC.

Ten or more counts support this clonotype. V usage is TRBV6-1 and J usage is TRBJ1-1; D is ambiguous. The CDR3 loop spans 12 amino acids. The germline V gene has CDR1 MNHNS and CDR2 SASEGT. V was pared by 3 bases and J by 11 bases, with 13 bases between. CDR3 sequence (DNA): TGTGCCAGCAGTGAGAGCGGGTTTAAGGCTTTCTTT. Its translation: CASSESGFKAFF.

This chain uses TRBV30 with TRBJ2-2; the D is unclear. Germline assignment: CDR1 GTSNPN and CDR2 SVGIG (reference sequence). Trimming left V 6 bases short and J 5 bases short, with 7 bases between. CDR3 length: 11 amino acids. CDR3 region: CACSATGELFF. As DNA, the CDR3 is TGTGCCTGCTCAGCGACCGGGGAGCTGTTTTTT.

The sample holds many counts of this clonotype. CDR3 protein: CASSYRLGLNYGYTF. Here the CDR3 DNA reads TGTGCCAGCAGTTACCGGTTAGGGCTCAACTATGGCTACACCTTC. The V call is TRBV6-6, the J call TRBJ1-2, with D uncertain. V dropped 2 bases and J dropped 2 bases, with 12 bases sitting between them. The CDR3 consists of 15 residues. In germline, CDR1 is MNHNY, CDR2 SVGAGI (reference sequence).

A single count supports this clonotype. Compared with germline, one end of the junction differs, possibly owing to a read error. This rearrangement joins TRBV28 to TRBJ1-4; D call uncertain. The length of the CDR3 is 11 residues. CDR1 MDHEN and CDR2 SYDVKM come from the germline V gene. CDR3: CASSLYEKLVF. Written as DNA, the CDR3 is TGTGCCAGCAGTTTATATGAAAAACTGGTTTTT.

This clonotype was found many times. The junction shows a germline mismatch at one end, possibly a read error. The V gene is TRBV2, the J gene TRBJ1-1; D gene ambiguous. The length of the CDR3 is 13 residues. Germline V gene data show CDR1 as SNHLY and CDR2 as FYNNEI. The CDR3 loop is CASSVGLKTEAFF. CDR3 coding DNA: TGTGCCAGCAGTGTGGGGTTGAAAACTGAAGCTTTCTTT.

The chain has TRBV10-2 and TRBJ1-6; TRBD1 matches 8 bases. Trimming cost V 6 bases and J 8 bases; bases outside gene matches: 3. Germline values: CDR1 WSHSY, CDR2 SAAADI. This CDR3 is 13 amino acids long. CDR3 sequence reads: CASRLTGDSPLHF. The CDR3 coding sequence is TGCGCCAGCAGGTTGACAGGGGATTCACCCCTCCACTTT.

V gene TRBV5-5 combines with J gene TRBJ1-5, with 10 bases lining up with TRBD1. V lost 4 bases, J lost 3 bases, and 7 bases stayed unmatched. The V gene's germline CDR1 is SGHKS and CDR2 YYEKEE (reference sequence). The CDR3 loop spans 16 amino acids. This CDR3 reads CASSRRQGAVNQPQHF. In DNA, the CDR3 is TGTGCCAGCAGCAGAAGACAGGGGGCGGTCAATCAGCCCCAGCATTTT.

This clonotype has ten or more counts. The chain employs TRBV27 and TRBJ1-1; tentatively, D is TRBD1 (5 bases). The germline CDR1 and CDR2 sequences are MNHEY and SMNVEV (reference sequence). CDR3 length: 13 residues. V lost 3 bases and J lost 3, with 8 bases in between. The CDR3 DNA sequence: TGTGCCAGCAGTTTGGGGCAGGACACTGAAGCTTTCTTT. Encoded protein: CASSLGQDTEAFF.

Details on this clonotype: Given a much more abundant clone one base away, this may be a read error. This chain joins TRBV2 and TRBJ2-2; 10 nucleotides match TRBD1. V shed 6 bases and J 0 bases; nucleotides not matched to a gene: 1. The CDR3 loop spans 15 amino acids. CDR1 is SNHLY, CDR2 FYNNEI, per germline. The CDR3 bases are TGTGCCAGCAGCGGGACAGGGGCGAACACCGGGGAGCTGTTTTTT. As protein: CASSGTGANTGELFF.

This chain links TRBV20-1 with TRBJ2-1, with 12 bases matching TRBD2. Germline lookup yields CDR1 DFQATT and CDR2 SNEGSKA (reference sequence). The CDR3 is 14 residues long. With 5 bases clipped from V and 6 bases from J, the junction kept 5 bases outside the gene matches. The CDR3 is CSAPLAGGTNEQFF. The CDR3 DNA reads as TGCAGTGCTCCTCTAGCGGGAGGGACCAATGAGCAGTTCTTC.

This rearrangement joins TRBV15 to TRBJ1-6; no clear D gene. The CDR3 length is 16 residues. V lost 0 bases, J lost 0 bases, and 6 bases lay in between. Germline CDR1 and CDR2: LNHNV and YYDKDF (reference sequence). The CDR3 DNA sequence: TGTGCCACCAGCAGAGATTTGAGCTCCTATAATTCACCCCTCCACTTT. Residues: CATSRDLSSYNSPLHF.

As for this clonotype: This CDR3 is missing its conserved last phenylalanine or tryptophan, likely due to a read error. The chain carries TRBV2 and TRBJ2-5; possibly TRBD1 or TRBD2 for D (5 bases each). This CDR3 has 14 amino acids. Germline V gene sequence: CDR1 SNHLY, CDR2 FYNNEI. In DNA, the CDR3 is TGTGCCGGCAGACAGTCCGGGACCAGCGAGACCCAGTACCTC. Translating it yields CAGRQSGTSETQYL.

Only a few counts were recorded for this clonotype. The V gene is TRBV12-3 or TRBV12-4, the J gene TRBJ2-6, with 9 bases aligning to TRBD1. This CDR3 spans 17 amino acids. Trimming removed 5 bases from V and 2 bases from J; junction bases left unmatched: 7. The CDR3 nucleotides are TGTGCCAGCAGTATGGGACAGGGTAGGACTGGGGCCAACGTCCTGACTTTC. Protein sequence: CASSMGQGRTGANVLTF.

This clonotype was found a few times. The chain combines TRBV15 with TRBJ2-3; tentatively, D is TRBD2 (5 bases). This CDR3 is built from 14 residues. Trimming removed 3 bases from V and 5 bases from J, with 12 bases in between. Germline V gene lookup returns CDR1 LNHNV and CDR2 YYDKDF (reference sequence). This chain's CDR3 is CATSSRGFIDTQYF. For the CDR3, the DNA is TGTGCCACCAGCAGTCGCGGGTTCATAGATACGCAGTATTTT.

This clonotype was observed many times. The rearrangement joins TRBV30 to TRBJ2-7, with 12 bases that match TRBD2. CDR3 length equals 14 residues. Germline V gives CDR1 GTSNPN, CDR2 SVGIG (reference sequence). Losses at the gene ends were 4 bases for V and 4 bases for J; bases not matched to a gene: 5. CDR3 bases: TGTGCCTGGACCCTAGCGGGAGGGAGGTACGAGCAGTACTTC. Amino acid sequence: CAWTLAGGRYEQYF. Complete variable domain (other parts from reference TRBV30 and TRBJ2-7): SQTIHQWPATLVQPVGSPLSLECTVEGTSNPNLYWYRQAAGRGLQLLFYSVGIGQISSEVPQNLSASRPQDRQFILSSKKLLLSDSGFYLCAWTLAGGRYEQYFGPGTRLTVT.

This clonotype was found many times. This rearrangement joins TRBV4-2 to TRBJ1-2, with D uncertain. Germline lookup yields CDR1 LGHNA and CDR2 YNFKEQ. The CDR3 spans 15 residues. The V and J ends lost 0 bases and 0 bases respectively, with 8 bases between them. The CDR3 here is CASSQEVTPNYGYTF. The CDR3 nucleotides are TGTGCCAGCAGCCAAGAGGTCACTCCTAACTATGGCTACACCTTC.

This clonotype was seen many times. V and J are TRBV24-1 and TRBJ2-1; possible D gene TRBD1, 6 bases. V was cut by 0 bases and J by 6 bases, with 11 bases left in between. Per germline, CDR1 KGHDR and CDR2 SFDVKD. CDR3 size: 15 residues. DNA of the CDR3: TGTGCCACCAGTGATTTGGGGCAGGGGTTCAATGAGCAGTTCTTC. Its translation is CATSDLGQGFNEQFF.

Only a few counts were recorded for this clonotype. The chain combines TRBV5-1 with TRBJ2-7; TRBD2 is a possible D gene (5 bases). The CDR3 is 15 amino acids. V was shortened by 0 bases and J by 2 bases, with 12 bases between the two germline ends. CDR1 and CDR2 from the germline V gene are SGHRS and YFSETQ. CDR3 sequence: CASSLESGTTYEQYF. In DNA, the CDR3 is TGCGCCAGCAGCTTGGAGTCGGGAACCACCTACGAGCAGTACTTC.

The chain couples TRBV19 to TRBJ1-2; 7 positions match TRBD1. From germline, CDR1 is LNHDA and CDR2 SQIVND (reference sequence). With V trimmed by 1 base and J by 5 bases, 10 bases remained unmatched. The CDR3 totals 16 residues. CDR3 DNA sequence: TGTGCCAGTAGTATAGGAGGGACAGTGAAAGGATATGGCTACACCTTC. Translated: CASSIGGTVKGYGYTF.

This clonotype has ten or more counts. The rearrangement joins TRBV12-3 or TRBV12-4 to TRBJ1-4; D is unresolved. V lost 5 bases and J 7 bases, leaving 14 bases between the germline ends. CDR3 size: 14 residues. CDR3 protein: CASSTDKAGEKLFF. The CDR3 DNA reads TGTGCCAGCAGTACCGACAAGGCCGGTGAAAAACTGTTTTTT.

This clonotype occurred many times. The V and J genes are TRBV28 and TRBJ1-2; D is perhaps TRBD1 (5 bases). Trimming took 5 bases from V and 6 from J, leaving 19 bases between them. The CDR3 totals 15 residues. From germline, CDR1 is MDHEN and CDR2 SYDVKM. In DNA, the CDR3 is TGTGCCAGCAGTATAACGGACAAGCCTGTGCATGGCTACACCTTC. As protein: CASSITDKPVHGYTF.